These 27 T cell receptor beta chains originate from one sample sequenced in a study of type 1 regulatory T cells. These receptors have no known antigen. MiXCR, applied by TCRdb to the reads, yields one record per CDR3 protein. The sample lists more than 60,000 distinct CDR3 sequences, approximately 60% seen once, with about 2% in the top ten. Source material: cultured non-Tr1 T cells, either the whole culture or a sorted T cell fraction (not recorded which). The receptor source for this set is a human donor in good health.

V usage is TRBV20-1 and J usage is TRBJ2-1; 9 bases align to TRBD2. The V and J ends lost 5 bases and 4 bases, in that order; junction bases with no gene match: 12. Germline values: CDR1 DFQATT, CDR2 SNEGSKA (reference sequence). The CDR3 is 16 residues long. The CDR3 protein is CSAPAGREGLYNEQFF. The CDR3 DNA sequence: TGCAGTGCTCCGGCTGGGCGGGAGGGACTTTACAATGAGCAGTTCTTC.

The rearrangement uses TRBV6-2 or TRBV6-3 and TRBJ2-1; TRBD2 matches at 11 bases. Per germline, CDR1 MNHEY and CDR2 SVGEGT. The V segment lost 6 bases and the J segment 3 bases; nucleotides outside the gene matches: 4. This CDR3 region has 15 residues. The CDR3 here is CASSPTSGNYNEQFF. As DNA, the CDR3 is TGTGCCAGCAGCCCGACTAGCGGGAACTACAATGAGCAGTTCTTC.

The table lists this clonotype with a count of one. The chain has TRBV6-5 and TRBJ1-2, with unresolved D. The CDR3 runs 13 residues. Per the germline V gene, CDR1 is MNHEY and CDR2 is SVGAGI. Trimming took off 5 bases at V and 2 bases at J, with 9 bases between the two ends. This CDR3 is CASSGSINYGYTF. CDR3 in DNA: TGTGCCAGCAGTGGCAGTATCAACTATGGCTACACCTTC.

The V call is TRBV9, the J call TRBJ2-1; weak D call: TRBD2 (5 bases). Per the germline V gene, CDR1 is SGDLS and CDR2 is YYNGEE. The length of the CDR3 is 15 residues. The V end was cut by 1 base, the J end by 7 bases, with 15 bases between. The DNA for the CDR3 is TGTGCCAGCAGCGTAATAGTGGGAGTTGTGAATGAGCAGTTCTTC. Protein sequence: CASSVIVGVVNEQFF. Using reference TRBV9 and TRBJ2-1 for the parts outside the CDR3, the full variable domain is DSGVTQTPKHLITATGQRVTLRCSPRSGDLSVYWYQQSLDQGLQFLIQYYNGEERAKGNILERFSAQQFPDLHSELNLSSLELGDSALYFCASSVIVGVVNEQFFGPGTRLTVL.

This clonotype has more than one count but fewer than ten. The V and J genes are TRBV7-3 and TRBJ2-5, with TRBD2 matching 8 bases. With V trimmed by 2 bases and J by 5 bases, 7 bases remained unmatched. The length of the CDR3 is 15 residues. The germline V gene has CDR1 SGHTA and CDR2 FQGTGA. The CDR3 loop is CASSLSGRAGETQYF. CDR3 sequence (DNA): TGTGCCAGCAGCTTATCCGGGAGGGCCGGGGAGACCCAGTACTTC.

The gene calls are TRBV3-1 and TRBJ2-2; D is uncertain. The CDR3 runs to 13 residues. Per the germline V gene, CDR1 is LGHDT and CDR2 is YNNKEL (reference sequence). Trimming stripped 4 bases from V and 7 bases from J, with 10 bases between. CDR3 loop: CASSPRRVGELFF. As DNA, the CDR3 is TGTGCCAGCAGCCCTAGAAGGGTCGGGGAGCTGTTTTTT.

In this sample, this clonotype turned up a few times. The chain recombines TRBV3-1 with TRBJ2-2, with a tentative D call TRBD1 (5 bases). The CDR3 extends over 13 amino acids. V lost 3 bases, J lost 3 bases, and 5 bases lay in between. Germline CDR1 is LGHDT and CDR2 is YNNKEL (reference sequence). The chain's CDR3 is CASSQTDTGELFF. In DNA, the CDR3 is TGTGCCAGCAGCCAGACAGACACCGGGGAGCTGTTTTTT.

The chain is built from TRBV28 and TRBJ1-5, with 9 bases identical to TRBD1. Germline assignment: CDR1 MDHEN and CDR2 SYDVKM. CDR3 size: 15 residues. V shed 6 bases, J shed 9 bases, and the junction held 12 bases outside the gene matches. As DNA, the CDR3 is TGTGCCAGCAGCATGACAGGGGGGTTGATGTCGCCCCAGCATTTT. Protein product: CASSMTGGLMSPQHF.

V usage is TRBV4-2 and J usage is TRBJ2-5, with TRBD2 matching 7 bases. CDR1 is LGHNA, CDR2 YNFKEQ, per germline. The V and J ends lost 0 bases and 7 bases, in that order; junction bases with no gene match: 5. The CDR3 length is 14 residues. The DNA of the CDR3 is TGTGCCAGCAGCCAAGACGGGGGGAGAGGGACCCAGTACTTC. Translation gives CASSQDGGRGTQYF.

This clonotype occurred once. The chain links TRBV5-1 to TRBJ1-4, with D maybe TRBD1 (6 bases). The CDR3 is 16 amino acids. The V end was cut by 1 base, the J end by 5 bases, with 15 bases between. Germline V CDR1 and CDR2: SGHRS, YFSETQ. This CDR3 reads CASSLIGTNKNEKLFF. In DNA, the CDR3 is TGCGCCAGCAGCTTGATTGGGACAAACAAAAATGAAAAACTGTTTTTT.

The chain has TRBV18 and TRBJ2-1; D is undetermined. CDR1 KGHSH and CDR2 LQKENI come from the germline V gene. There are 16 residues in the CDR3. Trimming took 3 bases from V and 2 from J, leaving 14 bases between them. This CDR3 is CASSPRPLDAYNEQFF. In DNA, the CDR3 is TGTGCCAGCTCACCTCGTCCGTTGGACGCCTACAATGAGCAGTTCTTC.

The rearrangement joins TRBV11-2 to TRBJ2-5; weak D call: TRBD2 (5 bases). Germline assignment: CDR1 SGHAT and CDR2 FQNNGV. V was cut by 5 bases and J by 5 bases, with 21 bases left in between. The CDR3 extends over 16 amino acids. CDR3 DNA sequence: TGTGCCAGCAGCAGAAACCCCGGGGTCCCCCAGGAGACCCAGTACTTC. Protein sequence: CASSRNPGVPQETQYF.

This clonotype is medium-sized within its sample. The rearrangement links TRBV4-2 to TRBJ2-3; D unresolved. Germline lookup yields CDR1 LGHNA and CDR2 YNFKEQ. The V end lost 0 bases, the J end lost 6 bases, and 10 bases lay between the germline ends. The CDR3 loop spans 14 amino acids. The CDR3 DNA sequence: TGTGCCAGCAGCCAAGATCCGCTATCGGATACGCAGTATTTT. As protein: CASSQDPLSDTQYF.

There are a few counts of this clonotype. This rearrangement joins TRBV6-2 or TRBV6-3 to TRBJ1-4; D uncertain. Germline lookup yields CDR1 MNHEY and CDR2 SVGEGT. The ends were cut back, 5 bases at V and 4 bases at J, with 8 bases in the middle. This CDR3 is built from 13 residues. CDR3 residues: CASSEDDNEKLFF. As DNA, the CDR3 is TGTGCCAGCAGTGAGGACGATAATGAAAAACTGTTTTTT.

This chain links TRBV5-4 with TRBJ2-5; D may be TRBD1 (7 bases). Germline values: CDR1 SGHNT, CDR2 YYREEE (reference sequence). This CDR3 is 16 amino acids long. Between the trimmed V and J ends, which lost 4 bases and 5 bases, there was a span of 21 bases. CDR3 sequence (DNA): TGTGCCAGCAGCCGGGGGCGCGGACAGGACCGTGAGACCCAGTACTTC. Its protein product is CASSRGRGQDRETQYF.

Here the CDR3 reads CASRTAPGLAGNEQFF. DNA for the CDR3: TGCGCCAGCAGGACCGCCCCGGGACTAGCAGGGAATGAGCAGTTCTTC. The V and J genes are TRBV5-1 and TRBJ2-1, with TRBD2 matching over 9 bases. Per the germline V gene, CDR1 is SGHRS and CDR2 is YFSETQ. This CDR3 is built from 16 residues. The V segment lost 5 bases and the J segment 7 bases; nucleotides outside the gene matches: 13.

The CDR3 bases are TGTGCCTGGAGCGCTACCCATCCACCAGATACGCAGTATTTT. This codes for CAWSATHPPDTQYF. V usage is TRBV30 and J usage is TRBJ2-3; D is uncertain. V gave up 3 bases and J gave up 4 bases, with 14 bases separating them. CDR3 length: 14 residues. Germline-derived CDR1 and CDR2 are GTSNPN and SVGIG (reference sequence).

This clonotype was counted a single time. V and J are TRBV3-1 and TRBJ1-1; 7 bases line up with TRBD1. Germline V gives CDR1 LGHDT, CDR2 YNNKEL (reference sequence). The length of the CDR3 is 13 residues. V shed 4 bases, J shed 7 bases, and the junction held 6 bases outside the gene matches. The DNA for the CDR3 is TGTGCCAGCAGCCCATCCCGGGACAGTGAAGCTTTCTTT. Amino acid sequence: CASSPSRDSEAFF.

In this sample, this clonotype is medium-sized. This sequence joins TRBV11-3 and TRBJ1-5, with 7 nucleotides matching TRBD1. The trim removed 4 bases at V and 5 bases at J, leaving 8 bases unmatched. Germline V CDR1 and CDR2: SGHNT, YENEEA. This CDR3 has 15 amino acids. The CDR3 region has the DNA TGTGCCAGCAGCTGGAACAGGGGCCAGGATCAGCCCCAGCATTTT. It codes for CASSWNRGQDQPQHF.

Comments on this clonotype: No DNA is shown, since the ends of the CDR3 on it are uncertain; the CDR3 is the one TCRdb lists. CDR3 in amino acids: CASSPNFFGVGAENF. The chain carries TRBV7-6 and TRBJ2-5; the table's D gene call, TRBD1, was not cross checked with the DNA. Germline V gene lookup returns CDR1 SGHVS and CDR2 FNYEAQ. The CDR3 is 15 residues long, counting both termini.

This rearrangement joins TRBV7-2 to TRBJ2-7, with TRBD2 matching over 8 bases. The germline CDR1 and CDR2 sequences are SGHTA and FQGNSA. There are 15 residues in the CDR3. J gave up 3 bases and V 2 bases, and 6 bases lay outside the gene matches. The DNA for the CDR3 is TGTGCCAGCAGCTTACAGCGGGAGCCCCTCTACGAGCAGTACTTC. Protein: CASSLQREPLYEQYF.

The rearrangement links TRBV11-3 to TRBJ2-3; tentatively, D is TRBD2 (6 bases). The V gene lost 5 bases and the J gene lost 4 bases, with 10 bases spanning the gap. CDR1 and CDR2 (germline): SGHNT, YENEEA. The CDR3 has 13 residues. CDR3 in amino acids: CASSLAKADTQYF. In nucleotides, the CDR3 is TGTGCCAGCAGCCTAGCGAAGGCAGATACGCAGTATTTT.

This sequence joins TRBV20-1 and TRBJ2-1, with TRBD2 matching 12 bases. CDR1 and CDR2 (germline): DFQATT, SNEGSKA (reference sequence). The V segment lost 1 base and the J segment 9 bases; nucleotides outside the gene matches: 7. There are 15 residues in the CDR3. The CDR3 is CSARVRLAGAVEQFF. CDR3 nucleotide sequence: TGCAGTGCTAGAGTCCGACTAGCGGGAGCGGTTGAGCAGTTCTTC.

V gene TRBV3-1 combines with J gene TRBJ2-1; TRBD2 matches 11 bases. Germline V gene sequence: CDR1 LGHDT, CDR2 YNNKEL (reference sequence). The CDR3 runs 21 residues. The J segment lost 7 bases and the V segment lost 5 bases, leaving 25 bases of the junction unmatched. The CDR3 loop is CASSTGSTGLADPFFTNEQFF. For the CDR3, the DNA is TGTGCCAGCAGCACTGGGTCAACGGGACTAGCGGACCCCTTTTTTACAAATGAGCAGTTCTTC.

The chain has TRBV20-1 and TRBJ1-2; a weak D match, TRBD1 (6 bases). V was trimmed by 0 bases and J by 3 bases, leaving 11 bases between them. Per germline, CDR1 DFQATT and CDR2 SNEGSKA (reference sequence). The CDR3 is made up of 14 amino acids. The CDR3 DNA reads TGCAGTGCTAGAGATTCGGCAGGGGACTATGGCTACACCTTC. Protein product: CSARDSAGDYGYTF.

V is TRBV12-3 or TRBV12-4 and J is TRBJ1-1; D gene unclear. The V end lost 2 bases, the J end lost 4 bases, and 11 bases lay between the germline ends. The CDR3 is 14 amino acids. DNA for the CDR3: TGTGCCAGCAGTTTAAAGTTAATGGGCACTGAAGCTTTCTTT. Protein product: CASSLKLMGTEAFF.

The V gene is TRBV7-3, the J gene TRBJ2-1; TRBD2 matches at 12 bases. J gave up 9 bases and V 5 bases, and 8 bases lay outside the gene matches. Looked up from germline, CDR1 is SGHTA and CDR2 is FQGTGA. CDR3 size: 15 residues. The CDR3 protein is CASSPTSGRNIEQFF. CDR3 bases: TGTGCCAGCAGCCCCACTAGCGGGAGGAACATTGAGCAGTTCTTC.